These 13 T cell receptor beta chains came from one sample sequenced in a study of tumor and adjacent non-tumor tissue in lung cancer. The template was RNA from unsorted bulk tissue. Three rounds of nested PCR, following a modified ARM-PCR protocol, produced the TCRbeta library. TCRdb reprocessed the multiplex PCR reads with MiXCR, giving one entry per CDR3 protein. The table shows 220,000 or so distinct CDR3 sequences, with about 76% occurring only once. Sequenced: lung tumor tissue. The receptors were sampled from a man in his 60s with non-small cell lung cancer.

The V and J genes are TRBV6-2 or TRBV6-3 and TRBJ2-7; tentative D call: TRBD2 (5 bases). The V gene's germline CDR1 is MNHEY and CDR2 SVGEGT. V was cut by 5 bases and J by 5 bases, with 10 bases left in between. This CDR3 has 12 amino acids. The CDR3 is CASSRELNEQYF. The DNA for the CDR3 is TGTGCCAGCAGTAGGGAGCTCAACGAGCAGTACTTC.

A remark on this clonotype: This sequence may be a read error, since a much larger clone differs from it by one base. The rearrangement uses TRBV29-1 and TRBJ1-4, with a possible D match to TRBD1 (5 bases). Per the germline V gene, CDR1 is SQVTM and CDR2 is ANQGSEA. This CDR3 has 12 amino acids. CDR3 DNA sequence: TGCAGCGCCGGGCTATGGGGCGAAAAACTGCTTTTT. Translation: CSAGLWGEKLLF.

This clonotype was seen only once. Just one base apart from a much larger clone, this may be a read error. CDR3 protein: CSARGPSGVTQYF. As DNA, the CDR3 is TGCAGTGCTAGAGGGCCTAGCGGGGTGACCCAGTACTTC. The rearrangement links TRBV20-1 to TRBJ2-5, with 9 bases matching TRBD2. Germline CDR1 is DFQATT and CDR2 is SNEGSKA (reference sequence). This CDR3 has 13 amino acids. V lost 1 base to trimming and J lost 7 bases; unmatched junction nucleotides: 4.

A remark on this clonotype: The junction and the germline gene differ at one end; a read error may be behind it. The J gene is TRBJ2-6, the V gene TRBV12-3 or TRBV12-4; 14 bases align to TRBD2. This CDR3 is 19 amino acids long. This chain's CDR3 is CVSSPGLAGGVSGVNVLTF. Here the CDR3 DNA reads TGTGTCAGTAGTCCAGGACTAGCGGGAGGAGTCTCTGGGGTCAACGTCCTGACTTTC.

Worth noting for this clonotype: A read error may produce the germline difference seen at one junction end. This chain uses TRBV11-1 with TRBJ2-7, with 8 bases lining up with TRBD1. The length of the CDR3 is 13 residues. Germline CDR1 is SGHAT and CDR2 is FQDESV (reference sequence). The DNA for the CDR3 is TGTGCCAACAGCACGGACAGGGCTGGAGAGCAGTACTTC. It codes for CANSTDRAGEQYF. The full variable domain, completed using reference TRBV11-1 and TRBJ2-7, is EAEVAQSPRYKITEKSQAVAFWCDPISGHATLYWYRQILGQGPELLVQFQDESVVDDSQLPKDRFSAERLKGVDSTLKIQPAELGDSAMYLCANSTDRAGEQYFGPGTRLTVT.

As to this clonotype: This could be a read error, since a much larger clone is one nucleotide away. V is TRBV30 and J is TRBJ2-2; D is tentatively TRBD1 or TRBD2 (6 bases each). Germline V gene sequence: CDR1 GTSNPN, CDR2 SVGIG (reference sequence). The CDR3 is 12 amino acids. This CDR3 reads CDGGGNTGELFF. For the CDR3, the DNA is TGTGACGGGGGCGGGAACACCGGGGAGCTGTTTTTT.

Regarding this clonotype: A read error is possible here, since a much larger clone lies one base away. The CDR3 reads CSARDRGFVNTEAFF. CDR3 in DNA: TGCAGTGCTAGAGATCGGGGGTTCGTCAACACTGAAGCTTTCTTT. The chain combines TRBV20-1 with TRBJ1-1, with D perhaps TRBD1 (5 bases). Germline V gene data show CDR1 as DFQATT and CDR2 as SNEGSKA (reference sequence). CDR3 length equals 15 residues. V was pared by 0 bases and J by 2 bases, with 13 bases between.

J is TRBJ1-1 and V is TRBV6-1; D unclear. Germline V CDR1 and CDR2: MNHNS, SASEGT. Trimming left V 11 bases short and J 7 bases short, with 17 bases between. The CDR3 spans 12 residues. CDR3 bases: TGTGCCTGCGAGGGTCCCGGGGTTGAAGCTTTCTTT. Amino acids: CACEGPGVEAFF.

With regard to this clonotype: A much larger clone differs from this one at a single base, so this may be a read error. The gene calls are TRBV20-1 and TRBJ2-2, with 8 bases that match TRBD1. This CDR3 has 12 residues. Germline V gene sequence: CDR1 DFQATT, CDR2 SNEGSKA (reference sequence). With 8 bases clipped from V and 8 bases from J, the junction kept 7 bases outside the gene matches. As DNA, the CDR3 is TGCAGTTGGAAGACAGGGGCAGGGGAGCTGTTTTTT. Translating it yields CSWKTGAGELFF.

A remark on this clonotype: A much larger clone lies one base from this, so it may be a read error. V gene TRBV12-3 or TRBV12-4 combines with J gene TRBJ1-4, with D perhaps matching TRBD1 (5 bases). V lost 4 bases to trimming and J lost 7 bases, with 13 bases between them. CDR3 length equals 14 residues. CDR3 loop: CASSSQVLSEKLFF. As DNA, the CDR3 is TGTGCCAGCAGTTCACAGGTTCTGAGTGAAAAACTGTTTTTT.

This clonotype was counted between two and nine times. V and J are TRBV6-5 and TRBJ1-1; D may be TRBD1 (5 bases). Germline assignment: CDR1 MNHEY and CDR2 SVGAGI. Between the trimmed V and J ends, which lost 3 bases and 5 bases, there was a span of 10 bases. The CDR3 covers 13 residues. For the CDR3, the DNA is TGTGCCAGCAGTTATCAGGGTTGGACTGAAGCTTTCTTT. This encodes CASSYQGWTEAFF.

The table lists this clonotype with a few counts. A read error may be the cause here, since a much bigger clone is one base away. CDR3 sequence: CSVEEETGSLTYEQYF. Here the CDR3 DNA reads TGCAGCGTTGAAGAGGAGACAGGTTCCCTTACGTACGAGCAGTACTTC. The chain recombines TRBV29-1 with TRBJ2-7, with a possible D match to TRBD1 (6 bases). Trimming took 0 bases from V and 4 from J, leaving 19 bases between them. CDR1 is SQVTM, CDR2 ANQGSEA, per germline. CDR3 size: 16 residues.

On this clonotype itself: One end of the junction fails to match germline, which may point to a read error. V usage is TRBV11-2 and J usage is TRBJ2-5, with TRBD1 identical over 12 bases. The CDR3 consists of 16 residues. In germline, CDR1 is SGHAT, CDR2 FQNNGV. The CDR3 reads CANSLMGQGAKEAQYF. The CDR3 DNA is TGTGCCAACAGCTTAATGGGACAGGGGGCCAAAGAGGCCCAGTACTTC.